These 20 T cell receptor beta chains originate from one sample sequenced in a study of blood T cell repertoires in COVID-19. Assay: immunoSEQ multiplex PCR; the TCRdb copy retains only in-frame clones and omits some. Here the sample spans 200,000 to 250,000 clones, approximately 84% being singletons. The sample consisted of peripheral blood. The receptor set was obtained from a man at least 80 years old with acute or convalescent COVID-19.

This chain connects TRBV12-3 or TRBV12-4 to TRBJ1-6; D is unresolved. V lost 4 bases, J lost 7 bases, and 8 bases lay in between. The CDR3 contains 13 residues. The CDR3 coding sequence is TGTGCCAGCAGTTCGGTACCCAATTCACCCCTCCACTTT. It translates to CASSSVPNSPLHF.

The CDR3 DNA is TGTGCCAGTAGTATCCCGGACATGGCCCAGCCCCAGCATTTT. It translates to CASSIPDMAQPQHF. The V gene is TRBV19, the J gene TRBJ1-5; D may be TRBD1 (5 bases). The CDR3 has 14 amino acids. V lost 3 bases and J 7 bases, leaving 13 bases between the germline ends. Germline V gene lookup returns CDR1 LNHDA and CDR2 SQIVND (reference sequence).

The chain links TRBV2 to TRBJ2-3; 11 bases agree with TRBD2. V shed 7 bases and J 1 base; nucleotides not matched to a gene: 13. The CDR3 extends over 18 amino acids. From germline, CDR1 is SNHLY and CDR2 FYNNEI. The CDR3 is CASTHRASGRRGTDTQYF. In DNA form, the CDR3 reads TGTGCCAGCACCCATAGGGCTAGCGGGAGGAGGGGCACAGATACGCAGTATTTT. The full variable domain, rest sourced from reference TRBV2 and TRBJ2-3, is EPEVTQTPSHQVTQMGQEVILRCVPISNHLYFYWYRQILGQKVEFLVSFYNNEISEKSEIFDDQFSVERPDGSNFTLKIRSTKLEDSAMYFCASTHRASGRRGTDTQYFGPGTRLTVL.

This chain uses TRBV27 with TRBJ2-1; TRBD2 matches at 13 bases. CDR1 is MNHEY, CDR2 SMNVEV, per germline (reference sequence). The CDR3 spans 15 residues. Losses at the gene ends were 5 bases for V and 9 bases for J; bases not matched to a gene: 7. The CDR3 nucleotides read TGTGCCAGCAGTCCCACTAGCGGGAGGGTGGGTGAGCAGTTCTTC. Its protein product is CASSPTSGRVGEQFF.

This clone has just one count. The CDR3 region has the DNA TGTGCCAGCAGCAGACAGGGGATGAACACTGAAGCTTTCTTT. It codes for CASSRQGMNTEAFF. The rearrangement joins TRBV7-2 to TRBJ1-1; 8 nucleotides align to TRBD1. The V gene end was trimmed by 5 bases and the J gene end by 0 bases; junction bases not matched to a gene: 2. Germline CDR1 is SGHTA and CDR2 is FQGNSA. The CDR3 runs 14 residues.

The gene calls are TRBV6-2 or TRBV6-3 and TRBJ2-2; 11 positions match TRBD1. Per the germline V gene, CDR1 is MNHEY and CDR2 is SVGEGT. V shed 2 bases, J shed 3 bases, and the junction held 11 bases outside the gene matches. CDR3 length: 19 residues. The CDR3 protein is CASSYPRDRGAGDTGELFF. CDR3 sequence (DNA): TGTGCCAGCAGTTACCCCCGGGACAGGGGGGCAGGGGACACCGGGGAGCTGTTTTTT.

The V gene is TRBV4-3, the J gene TRBJ1-1; tentative D call: TRBD1 (5 bases). This CDR3 has 13 residues. Trimming took off 4 bases at V and 5 bases at J, with 11 bases between the two ends. Per germline, CDR1 LGHNA and CDR2 YSLEER. CDR3 in amino acids: CASSLSRGTEAFF. DNA of the CDR3: TGCGCCAGCAGCCTAAGTCGGGGGACTGAAGCTTTCTTT.

The CDR3 sequence: CAWRRRETQYF. CDR3 nucleotides: TGTGCCTGGAGACGCAGGGAGACCCAGTACTTC. This chain connects TRBV30 to TRBJ2-5; D uncertain. The CDR3 consists of 11 residues. The germline CDR1 and CDR2 sequences are GTSNPN and SVGIG (reference sequence). The V and J ends lost 3 bases and 5 bases respectively, with 7 bases between them. Filled out from reference TRBV30 and TRBJ2-5, the complete variable domain reads SQTIHQWPATLVQPVGSPLSLECTVEGTSNPNLYWYRQAAGRGLQLLFYSVGIGQISSEVPQNLSASRPQDRQFILSSKKLLLSDSGFYLCAWRRRETQYFGPGTRLLVL.

This chain uses TRBV4-3 with TRBJ1-2; TRBD1 aligns across 12 bases. The CDR3 runs 14 residues. CDR1 LGHNA and CDR2 YSLEER come from the germline V gene. V was pared by 1 base and J by 14 bases, with 8 bases of the junction left unmatched. The CDR3 sequence: CASSQVGTGGAKTF. The DNA of the CDR3 is TGCGCCAGCAGCCAAGTAGGGACAGGGGGCGCGAAGACCTTC.

J is TRBJ1-1 and V is TRBV29-1, with D possibly being TRBD1 (5 bases). Looked up from germline, CDR1 is SQVTM and CDR2 is ANQGSEA. The CDR3 covers 16 residues. The V and J ends lost 0 bases and 4 bases respectively, with 18 bases between them. CDR3 protein: CSVEDRRGPRGTEAFF. The CDR3, as DNA: TGCAGCGTTGAAGATCGGCGGGGCCCACGAGGCACTGAAGCTTTCTTT.

This chain uses TRBV5-7 with TRBJ2-7, with 8 bases fitting TRBD2. TRBV5-7 falls under the ORF class, with uncertain function. The CDR3 has 14 amino acids. V was clipped by 10 bases and J by 4 bases; unmatched bases: 13. The CDR3 loop is CAPFPGRAGYEQYV. The CDR3, as DNA: TGTGCCCCCTTCCCCGGGAGGGCTGGGTACGAGCAGTACGTC.

J is TRBJ2-7 and V is TRBV23-1, with TRBD2 matching 7 bases. TRBV23-1 is assigned to the ORF class and has an uncertain function. The ends lost 6 bases at V and 0 bases at J; junction bases unmatched: 17. The CDR3 is 18 amino acids. CDR3 sequence: CASSRKPELCGSSYEQYF. The CDR3 DNA reads TGCGCCAGCAGCCGCAAACCTGAACTATGCGGGAGCTCCTACGAGCAGTACTTC.

This clone was counted a single time. The CDR3 region is CASSTGGSGNTIYF. The CDR3 DNA follows: TGTGCCAGCAGCACCGGGGGGTCTGGAAACACCATATATTTT. The chain joins TRBV11-2 to TRBJ1-3, with D possibly being TRBD1 (5 bases). V dropped 5 bases and J dropped 1 base, with 9 bases sitting between them. CDR3 length: 14 residues. Germline CDR1 is SGHAT and CDR2 is FQNNGV.

The chain uses TRBV7-3 and TRBJ2-1; 8 bases align to TRBD2. The trim removed 5 bases at V and 6 bases at J, leaving 6 bases unmatched. Germline-derived CDR1 and CDR2 are SGHTA and FQGTGA. The CDR3 is made up of 14 amino acids. The DNA for the CDR3 is TGTGCCAGCAGCCGGACTAGCATGCCCAATGAGCAGTTCTTC. Its translation: CASSRTSMPNEQFF.

V and J are TRBV5-1 and TRBJ1-6; D not resolved. There are 14 residues in the CDR3. The germline CDR1 and CDR2 sequences are SGHRS and YFSETQ. Trimming took off 4 bases at V and 7 bases at J, with 12 bases between the two ends. CDR3 bases: TGCGCCAGCAGCATCCGGGAAAGCAATTCACCCCTCCACTTT. Protein sequence: CASSIRESNSPLHF.

Turning to this clone: Compared with germline, one end of the junction differs, possibly owing to a read error. This chain connects TRBV3-1 (or the pseudogene TRBV3-2) to TRBJ2-1; 14 bases are a match to TRBD2. Germline CDR1 and CDR2: LGHDT and YNNKEL (reference sequence). The length of the CDR3 is 18 residues. CDR3 coding DNA: TGTGCCAGCACCCAAGGGCAGTTTCGGACTAGCGGGAGGACTGAGCAGTTCTTC. The encoded protein is CASTQGQFRTSGRTEQFF.

V and J are TRBV6-5 and TRBJ1-2; TRBD1 might be the D (6 bases). Germline V gene data show CDR1 as MNHEY and CDR2 as SVGAGI. V was trimmed by 4 bases and J by 4 bases, leaving 13 bases between them. The CDR3 extends over 14 amino acids. Written as DNA, the CDR3 is TGTGCCAGCAGTTCGTTTTTGGGGGCCTATGGCTACACCTTC. Translated, it gives CASSSFLGAYGYTF.

This clone was seen more than once but under ten times. The chain is built from TRBV24-1 and TRBJ2-1, with 10 bases aligning to TRBD2. Germline V gene lookup returns CDR1 KGHDR and CDR2 SFDVKD. The junction had 8 bases not matched to a gene; V was cut back by 3 bases and J by 7 bases. There are 16 residues in the CDR3. In nucleotides, the CDR3 is TGTGCCACCAGTGATCCCTCAGCGGGAGGGCCAAATGAGCAGTTCTTC. It yields the protein CATSDPSAGGPNEQFF.

The rearrangement joins TRBV9 to TRBJ2-1; no definite D call. The CDR3 has 14 amino acids. Germline lookup yields CDR1 SGDLS and CDR2 YYNGEE. V was pared by 4 bases and J by 7 bases, with 15 bases between. The CDR3 sequence: CASSLRGSQNEQFF. Here the CDR3 DNA reads TGTGCCAGCAGCCTCAGAGGTAGTCAAAATGAGCAGTTCTTC.

This chain connects TRBV7-8 to TRBJ2-1; 11 bases map to TRBD2. Losses at the gene ends were 0 bases for V and 4 bases for J; bases not matched to a gene: 14. The germline gives CDR1 SGHVS, CDR2 FQNEAQ. The CDR3 is made up of 20 amino acids. The CDR3 sequence: CASSLAWLAGGSNLYNEQFF. DNA of the CDR3: TGTGCCAGCAGCTTAGCGTGGCTAGCGGGAGGATCGAACCTATACAATGAGCAGTTCTTC.